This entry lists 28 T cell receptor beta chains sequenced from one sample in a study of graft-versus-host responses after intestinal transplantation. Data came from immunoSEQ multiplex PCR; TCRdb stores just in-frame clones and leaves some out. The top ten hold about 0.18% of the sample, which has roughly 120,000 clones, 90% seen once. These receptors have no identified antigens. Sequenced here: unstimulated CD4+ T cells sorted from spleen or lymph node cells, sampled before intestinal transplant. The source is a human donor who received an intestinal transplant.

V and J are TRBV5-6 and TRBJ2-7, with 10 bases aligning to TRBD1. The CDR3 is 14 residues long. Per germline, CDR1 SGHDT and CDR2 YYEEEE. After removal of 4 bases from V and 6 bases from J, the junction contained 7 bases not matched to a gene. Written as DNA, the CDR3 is TGTGCCAGCAGCCGGGACAGGGGAGCGGGCGAGCAGTACTTC. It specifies CASSRDRGAGEQYF.

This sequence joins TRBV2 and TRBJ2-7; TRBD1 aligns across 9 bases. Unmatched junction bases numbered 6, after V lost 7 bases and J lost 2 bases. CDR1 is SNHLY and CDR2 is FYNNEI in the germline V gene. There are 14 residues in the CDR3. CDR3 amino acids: CASNPGTGTYEQYF. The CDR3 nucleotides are TGTGCCAGCAACCCCGGGACAGGGACCTACGAGCAGTACTTC. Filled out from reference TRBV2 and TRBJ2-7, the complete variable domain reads EPEVTQTPSHQVTQMGQEVILRCVPISNHLYFYWYRQILGQKVEFLVSFYNNEISEKSEIFDDQFSVERPDGSNFTLKIRSTKLEDSAMYFCASNPGTGTYEQYFGPGTRLTVT.

The CDR3 here is CASSALAGGLGDTQYF. The CDR3 nucleotides read TGTGCCAGCAGCGCGCTAGCGGGAGGGCTGGGAGATACGCAGTATTTT. The J gene is TRBJ2-3, the V gene TRBV9, with 12 positions matching TRBD2. Germline V gene data show CDR1 as SGDLS and CDR2 as YYNGEE. The CDR3 is made up of 16 amino acids. J lost 5 bases, V lost 3 bases, and 7 bases had no gene match.

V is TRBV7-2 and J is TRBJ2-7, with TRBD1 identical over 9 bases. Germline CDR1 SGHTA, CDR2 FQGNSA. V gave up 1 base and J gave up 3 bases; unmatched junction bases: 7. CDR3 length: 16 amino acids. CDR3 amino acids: CASSLDAGTGYYEQYF. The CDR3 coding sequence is TGTGCCAGCAGCTTAGATGCCGGGACAGGGTACTACGAGCAGTACTTC.

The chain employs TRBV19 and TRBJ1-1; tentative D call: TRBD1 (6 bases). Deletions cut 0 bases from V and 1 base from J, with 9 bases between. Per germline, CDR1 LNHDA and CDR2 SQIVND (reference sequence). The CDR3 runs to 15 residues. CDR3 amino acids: CASSIDRGANTEAFF. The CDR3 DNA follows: TGTGCCAGTAGTATAGATCGGGGGGCGAACACTGAAGCTTTCTTT.

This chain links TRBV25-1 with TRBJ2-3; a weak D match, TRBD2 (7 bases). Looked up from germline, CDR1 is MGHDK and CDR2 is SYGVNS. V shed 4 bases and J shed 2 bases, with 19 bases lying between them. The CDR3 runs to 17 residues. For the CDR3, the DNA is TGTGCCAGCAGTGGATACGACGGGGGGCTCCACACAGATACGCAGTATTTT. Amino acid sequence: CASSGYDGGLHTDTQYF.

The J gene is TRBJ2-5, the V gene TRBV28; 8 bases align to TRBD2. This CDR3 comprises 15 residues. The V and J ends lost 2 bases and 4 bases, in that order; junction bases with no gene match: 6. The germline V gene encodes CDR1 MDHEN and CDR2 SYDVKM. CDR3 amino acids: CASSLRGGAIETQYF. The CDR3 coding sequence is TGTGCCAGCAGTTTACGGGGGGGCGCAATAGAGACCCAGTACTTC.

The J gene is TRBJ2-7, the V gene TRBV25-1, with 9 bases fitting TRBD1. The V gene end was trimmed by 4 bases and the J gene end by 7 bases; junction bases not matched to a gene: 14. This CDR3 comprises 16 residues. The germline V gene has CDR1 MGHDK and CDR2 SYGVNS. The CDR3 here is CASSGHRTGVLNEQYF. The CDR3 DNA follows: TGTGCCAGCAGTGGCCATAGGACAGGGGTATTGAATGAGCAGTACTTC.

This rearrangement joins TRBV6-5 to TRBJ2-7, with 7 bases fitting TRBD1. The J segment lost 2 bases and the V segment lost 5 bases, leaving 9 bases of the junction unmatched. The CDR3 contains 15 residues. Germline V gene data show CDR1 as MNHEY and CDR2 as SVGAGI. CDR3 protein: CASSPTWTGTYEQYF. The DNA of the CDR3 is TGTGCCAGCAGTCCAACCTGGACAGGAACCTACGAGCAGTACTTC.

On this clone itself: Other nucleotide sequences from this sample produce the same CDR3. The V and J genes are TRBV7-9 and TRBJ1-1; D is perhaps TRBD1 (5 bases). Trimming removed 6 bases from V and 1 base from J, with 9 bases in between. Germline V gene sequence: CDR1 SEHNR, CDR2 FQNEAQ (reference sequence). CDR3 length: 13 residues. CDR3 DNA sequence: TGTGCCAGCAGTCTGACAGAGAACACTGAAGCTTTCTTT. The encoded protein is CASSLTENTEAFF.

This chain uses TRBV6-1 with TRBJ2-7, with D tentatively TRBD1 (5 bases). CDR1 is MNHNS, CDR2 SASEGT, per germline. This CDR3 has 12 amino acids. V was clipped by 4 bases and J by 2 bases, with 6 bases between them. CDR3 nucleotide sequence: TGTGCCAGCAGTGGGACAACCTACGAGCAGTACTTC. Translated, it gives CASSGTTYEQYF.

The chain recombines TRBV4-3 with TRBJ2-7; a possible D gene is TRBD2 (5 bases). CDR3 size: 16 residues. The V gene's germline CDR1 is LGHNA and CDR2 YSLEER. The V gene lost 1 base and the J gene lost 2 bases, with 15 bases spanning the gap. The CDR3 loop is CASSQVWGVPTYEQYF. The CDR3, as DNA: TGCGCCAGCAGCCAAGTTTGGGGAGTCCCTACCTACGAGCAGTACTTC.

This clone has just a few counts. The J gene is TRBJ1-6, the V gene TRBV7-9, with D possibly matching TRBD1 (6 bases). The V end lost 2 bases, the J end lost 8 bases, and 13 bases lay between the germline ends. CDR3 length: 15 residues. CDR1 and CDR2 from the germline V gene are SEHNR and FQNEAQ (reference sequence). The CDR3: CASSLLQGLDSPLHF. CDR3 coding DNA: TGTGCCAGCAGCTTACTTCAGGGGCTTGATTCACCCCTCCACTTT.

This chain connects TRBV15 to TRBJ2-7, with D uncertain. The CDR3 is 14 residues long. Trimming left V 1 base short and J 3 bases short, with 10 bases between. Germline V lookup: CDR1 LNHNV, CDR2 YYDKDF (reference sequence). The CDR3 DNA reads TGTGCCACCAGCAGAGCTCTAGGCAGCTACGAGCAGTACTTC. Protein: CATSRALGSYEQYF. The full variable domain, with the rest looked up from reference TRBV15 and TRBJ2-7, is DAMVIQNPRYQVTQFGKPVTLSCSQTLNHNVMYWYQQKSSQAPKLLFHYYDKDFNNEADTPDNFQSRRPNTSFCFLDIRSPGLGDTAMYLCATSRALGSYEQYFGPGTRLTVT.

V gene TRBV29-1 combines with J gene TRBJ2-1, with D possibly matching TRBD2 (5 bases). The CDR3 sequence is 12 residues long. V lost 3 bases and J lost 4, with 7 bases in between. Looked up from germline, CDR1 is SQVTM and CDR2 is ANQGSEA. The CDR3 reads CSVERTYNEQFF. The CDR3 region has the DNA TGCAGCGTTGAGCGGACTTACAATGAGCAGTTCTTC.

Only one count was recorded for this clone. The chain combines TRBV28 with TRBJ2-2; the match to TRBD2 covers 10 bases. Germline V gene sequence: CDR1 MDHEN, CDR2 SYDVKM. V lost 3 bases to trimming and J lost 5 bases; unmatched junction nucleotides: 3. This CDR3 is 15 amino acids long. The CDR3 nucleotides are TGTGCCAGCAGTTTGGCGACTAGCGGGACCGGGGAGCTGTTTTTT. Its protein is CASSLATSGTGELFF.

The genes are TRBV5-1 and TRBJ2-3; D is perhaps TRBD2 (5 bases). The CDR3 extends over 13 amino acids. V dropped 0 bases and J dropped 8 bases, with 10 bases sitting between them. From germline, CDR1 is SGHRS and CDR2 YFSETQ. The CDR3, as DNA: TGCGCCAGCAGCTTGGTTCTAGCTGGTACGCAGTATTTT. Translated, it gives CASSLVLAGTQYF. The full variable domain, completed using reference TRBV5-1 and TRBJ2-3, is KAGVTQTPRYLIKTRGQQVTLSCSPISGHRSVSWYQQTPGQGLQFLFEYFSETQRNKGNFPGRFSGRQFSNSRSEMNVSTLELGDSALYLCASSLVLAGTQYFGPGTRLTVL.

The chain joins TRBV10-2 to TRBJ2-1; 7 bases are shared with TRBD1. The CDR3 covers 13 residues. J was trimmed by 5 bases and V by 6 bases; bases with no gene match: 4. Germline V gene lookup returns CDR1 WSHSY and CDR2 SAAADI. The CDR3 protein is CASRGQMNNEQFF. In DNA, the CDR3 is TGCGCCAGCAGGGGACAGATGAACAATGAGCAGTTCTTC.

The CDR3 protein is CASSESPGGRGGNQPQHF. In nucleotides, the CDR3 is TGCGCCAGCAGTGAGTCGCCTGGGGGCAGGGGGGGCAATCAGCCCCAGCATTTT. The V and J genes are TRBV10-2 and TRBJ1-5; TRBD1 matches 7 bases. CDR3 length equals 18 residues. Germline CDR1 reads WSHSY; CDR2 reads SAAADI. The ends lost 0 bases at V and 2 bases at J; junction bases unmatched: 10.

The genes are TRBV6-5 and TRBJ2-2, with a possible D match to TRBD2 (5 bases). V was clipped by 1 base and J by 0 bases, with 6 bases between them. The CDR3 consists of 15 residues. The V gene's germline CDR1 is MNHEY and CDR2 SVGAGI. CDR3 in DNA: TGTGCCAGCAGTTACTACGGGGCGAACACCGGGGAGCTGTTTTTT. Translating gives CASSYYGANTGELFF.

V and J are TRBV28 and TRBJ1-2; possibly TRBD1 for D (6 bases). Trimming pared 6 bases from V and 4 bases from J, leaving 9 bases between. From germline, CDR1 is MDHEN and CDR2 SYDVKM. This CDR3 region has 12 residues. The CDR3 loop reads CASRQGTYGYTF. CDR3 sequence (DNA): TGTGCCAGCAGGCAGGGGACCTATGGCTACACCTTC.

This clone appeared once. The CDR3 reads CASSLDRGETQYF. CDR3 bases: TGTGCCAGTAGTCTGGACAGGGGAGAGACCCAGTACTTC. The J gene is TRBJ2-5, the V gene TRBV19, with 9 bases aligning to TRBD1. The CDR3 consists of 13 residues. Germline V gives CDR1 LNHDA, CDR2 SQIVND (reference sequence). V lost 5 bases to trimming and J lost 4 bases; unmatched junction nucleotides: 2.

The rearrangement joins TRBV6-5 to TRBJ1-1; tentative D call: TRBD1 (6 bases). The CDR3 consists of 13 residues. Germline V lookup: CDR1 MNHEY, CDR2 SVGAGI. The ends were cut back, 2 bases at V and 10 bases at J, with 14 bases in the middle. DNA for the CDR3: TGTGCCAGCAGTTACCCGGGAACAGGGCGAGCTTTCTTT. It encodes CASSYPGTGRAFF.

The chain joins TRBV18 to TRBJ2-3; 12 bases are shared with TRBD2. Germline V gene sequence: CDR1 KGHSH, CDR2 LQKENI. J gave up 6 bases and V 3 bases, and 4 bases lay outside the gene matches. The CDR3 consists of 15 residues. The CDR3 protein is CASSPGLAGGDTQYF. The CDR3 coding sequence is TGTGCCAGCTCACCGGGACTAGCGGGCGGGGATACGCAGTATTTT.

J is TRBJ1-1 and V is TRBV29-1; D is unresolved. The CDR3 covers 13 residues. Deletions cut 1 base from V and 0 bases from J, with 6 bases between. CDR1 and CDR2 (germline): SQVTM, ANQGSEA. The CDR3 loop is CSVEVGMNTEAFF. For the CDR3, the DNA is TGCAGCGTTGAAGTGGGCATGAACACTGAAGCTTTCTTT.

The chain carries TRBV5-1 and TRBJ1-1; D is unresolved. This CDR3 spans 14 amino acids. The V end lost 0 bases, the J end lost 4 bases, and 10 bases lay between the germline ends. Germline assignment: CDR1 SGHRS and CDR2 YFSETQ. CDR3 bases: TGCGCCAGCAGCTTGGGGGGAGGGATCACTGAAGCTTTCTTT. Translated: CASSLGGGITEAFF.

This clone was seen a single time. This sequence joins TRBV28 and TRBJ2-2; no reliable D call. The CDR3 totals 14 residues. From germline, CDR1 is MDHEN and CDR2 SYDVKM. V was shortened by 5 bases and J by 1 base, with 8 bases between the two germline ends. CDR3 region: CASSGQENTGELFF. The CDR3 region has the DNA TGTGCCAGCAGTGGGCAGGAGAACACCGGGGAGCTGTTTTTT.

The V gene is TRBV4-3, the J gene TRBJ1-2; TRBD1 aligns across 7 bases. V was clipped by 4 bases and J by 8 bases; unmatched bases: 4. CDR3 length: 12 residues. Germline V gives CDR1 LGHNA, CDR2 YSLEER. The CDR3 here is CASSPRTGGYTF. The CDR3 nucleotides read TGCGCCAGCAGCCCGCGGACAGGAGGCTACACCTTC.